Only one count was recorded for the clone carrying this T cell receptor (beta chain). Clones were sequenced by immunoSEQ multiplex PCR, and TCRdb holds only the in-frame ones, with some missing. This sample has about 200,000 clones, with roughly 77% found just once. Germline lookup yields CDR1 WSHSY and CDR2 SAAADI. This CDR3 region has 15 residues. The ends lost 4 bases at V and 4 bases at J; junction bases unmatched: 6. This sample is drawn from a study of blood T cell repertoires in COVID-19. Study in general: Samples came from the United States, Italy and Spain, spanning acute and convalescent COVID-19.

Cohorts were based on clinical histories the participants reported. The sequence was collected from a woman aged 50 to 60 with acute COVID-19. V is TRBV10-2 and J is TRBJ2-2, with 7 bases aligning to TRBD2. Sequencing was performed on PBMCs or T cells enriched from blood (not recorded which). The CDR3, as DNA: TGCGCCAGCAGTGCCGCGGGGAGGGGCACCGGGGAGCTGTTTTTT. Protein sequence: CASSAAGRGTGELFF.